The entry that follows covers one TCR beta chain sequence. Its antigen is not identified. Coverage ceases 3 residues before the CDR3 finishes, and the germline J gene fills in the end. This specimen comes from a study of T cells in women clearing cervical HPV infection. Study-wide context: Control women cleared a single incident HPV16 infection within 12 months. Controls gave blood once infection was undetectable; cases at lesion identification.

TCRdb's copy holds only in-frame clones and misses some; the assay was immunoSEQ multiplex PCR. Here the sample table reports about 26,000 clones. There are 14 residues in the CDR3. CDR1 is SGDLS and CDR2 is YYNGEE in the germline V gene. V was clipped by 0 bases and J by 7 bases, with 13 bases between them. Study outcomes and limitations: CIN3+ cases had significantly higher TCR richness than controls; evenness did not differ.

Dot-blot hybridization genotyped cervical HPV amplified with MY09/MY11 PCR. The chain has TRBV9 and TRBJ2-5; tentative D call: TRBD1 (6 bases). Sample: blood buffy coat. This TCR came from a woman aged 18-70 years with a cervical HPV16 infection that either progressed to CIN3+ or cleared (not recorded which). The covered CDR3 bases are TGTGCCAGCAGCGTAGAGCCAGGGGTGGTGACC. It yields the protein CASSVEPGVVT. In full, the CDR3 reads CASSVEPGVVTQYF.